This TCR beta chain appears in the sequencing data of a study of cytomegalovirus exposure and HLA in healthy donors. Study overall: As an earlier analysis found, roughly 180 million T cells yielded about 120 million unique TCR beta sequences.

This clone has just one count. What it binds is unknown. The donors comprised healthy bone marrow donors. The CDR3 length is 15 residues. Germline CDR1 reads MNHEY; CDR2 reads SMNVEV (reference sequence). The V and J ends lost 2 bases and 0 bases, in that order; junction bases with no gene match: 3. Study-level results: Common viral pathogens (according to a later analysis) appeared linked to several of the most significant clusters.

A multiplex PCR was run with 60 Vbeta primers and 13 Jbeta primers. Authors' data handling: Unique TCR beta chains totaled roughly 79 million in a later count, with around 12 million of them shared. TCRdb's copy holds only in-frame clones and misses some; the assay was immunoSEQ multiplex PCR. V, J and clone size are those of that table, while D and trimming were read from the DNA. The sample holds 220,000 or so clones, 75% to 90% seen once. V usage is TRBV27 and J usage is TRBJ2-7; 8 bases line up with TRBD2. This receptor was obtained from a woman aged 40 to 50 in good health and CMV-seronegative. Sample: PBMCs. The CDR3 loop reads CASSLRRGGSYEQYF. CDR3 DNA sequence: TGTGCCAGCAGTTTAAGACGGGGGGGCTCCTACGAGCAGTACTTC.